Following are 28 T cell receptor beta chains from one sample sequenced in a study of control samples from healthy donors and cancer patients. TCRdb keeps only in-frame clones here, not all; method: immunoSEQ multiplex PCR. Here the sample spans about 110,000 clones, approximately 90% being singletons. Sequencing was performed on PBMCs. The receptors were sampled from a woman aged 55-75 years with lung cancer.

V and J are TRBV10-3 and TRBJ1-1; D might be TRBD1 (5 bases). From germline, CDR1 is ENHRY and CDR2 SYGVKD. The CDR3 runs to 12 residues. With 5 bases removed from V and 5 bases from J, the gap between germline ends came to 9 bases. The CDR3 sequence is CAISPQETEAFF. CDR3 in DNA: TGTGCCATCAGTCCACAGGAGACTGAAGCTTTCTTT.

CDR3 bases: TGTGCCAGCAGCTTAAGTAAGGATATCTACGAGCAGTACTTC. Translation: CASSLSKDIYEQYF. The chain uses TRBV7-2 and TRBJ2-7; D is ambiguous. Germline V gene data show CDR1 as SGHTA and CDR2 as FQGNSA. V lost 2 bases to trimming and J lost 3 bases, with 11 bases between them. The CDR3 has 14 residues.

The chain carries TRBV9 and TRBJ2-5; D gene unclear. Germline V CDR1 and CDR2: SGDLS, YYNGEE. The CDR3 length is 13 residues. The V gene lost 0 bases and the J gene lost 3 bases, with 6 bases spanning the gap. CDR3 DNA sequence: TGTGCCAGCAGCGTAGGAACAGAAGAGACCCAGTACTTC. It translates to CASSVGTEETQYF. Based on the CDR3 plus reference TRBV9 and TRBJ2-5, the full variable domain is DSGVTQTPKHLITATGQRVTLRCSPRSGDLSVYWYQQSLDQGLQFLIQYYNGEERAKGNILERFSAQQFPDLHSELNLSSLELGDSALYFCASSVGTEETQYFGPGTRLLVL.

This chain links TRBV5-4 with TRBJ2-6; TRBD1 might be the D (5 bases). The V end was cut by 4 bases, the J end by 1 base, with 15 bases between. This CDR3 is 17 amino acids long. Germline CDR1 reads SGHNT; CDR2 reads YYREEE (reference sequence). CDR3 loop: CASSPDVRQSGANVLTF. The DNA of the CDR3 is TGTGCCAGCAGCCCCGACGTTAGACAGTCTGGGGCCAACGTCCTGACTTTC.

This sequence joins TRBV5-6 and TRBJ2-2; the D is unclear. Trimming took 6 bases from V and 0 from J, leaving 12 bases between them. CDR3 length: 15 residues. The germline V gene has CDR1 SGHDT and CDR2 YYEEEE. As DNA, the CDR3 is TGTGCCAGCACCCACTGGCTACCGAACACCGGGGAGCTGTTTTTT. It yields the protein CASTHWLPNTGELFF.

The chain carries TRBV19 and TRBJ1-3; D is undetermined. V shed 4 bases and J shed 6 bases, with 7 bases lying between them. CDR1 and CDR2 from the germline V gene are LNHDA and SQIVND (reference sequence). The CDR3 is 12 amino acids. Written as DNA, the CDR3 is TGTGCCAGTAGTACGGTTGAAAACACCATATATTTT. Amino acid sequence: CASSTVENTIYF.

This clone came up a few times. This chain connects TRBV27 to TRBJ1-5; possibly TRBD1 for D (5 bases). Germline-derived CDR1 and CDR2 are MNHEY and SMNVEV (reference sequence). The CDR3 contains 14 residues. Trimming removed 4 bases at V and 2 bases at J, with 9 bases between. The CDR3, as DNA: TGTGCCAGCAGTTGGGGCGGAGGCAATCAGCCCCAGCATTTT. Translation gives CASSWGGGNQPQHF.

The rearrangement uses TRBV6-2 or TRBV6-3 and TRBJ2-7; unclear D gene. This CDR3 region has 11 residues. V lost 3 bases and J 4 bases, leaving 4 bases between the germline ends. CDR1 and CDR2 from the germline V gene are MNHEY and SVGEGT. The CDR3 DNA reads TGTGCCAGCAGTTATTTATACGAGCAGTACTTC. Protein: CASSYLYEQYF.

The rearrangement links TRBV5-6 to TRBJ2-1, with 8 bases that match TRBD2. J gave up 2 bases and V 2 bases, and 9 bases lay outside the gene matches. Germline-derived CDR1 and CDR2 are SGHDT and YYEEEE. The CDR3 has 17 residues. CDR3 in DNA: TGTGCCAGCAGCTTTGCTCCCGGGAGGGGAACCTACAATGAGCAGTTCTTC. Protein product: CASSFAPGRGTYNEQFF. The entire variable domain, with the rest obtained from reference TRBV5-6 and TRBJ2-1, is as follows: DAGVTQSPTHLIKTRGQQVTLRCSPKSGHDTVSWYQQALGQGPQFIFQYYEEEERQRGNFPDRFSGHQFPNYSSELNVNALLLGDSALYLCASSFAPGRGTYNEQFFGPGTRLTVL.

This clone was detected once. V usage is TRBV5-1 and J usage is TRBJ2-5; 14 nucleotides match TRBD2. This CDR3 region has 18 residues. Germline CDR1 and CDR2: SGHRS and YFSETQ. Trimming took 4 bases from V and 5 from J; bases not matched to a gene: 13. CDR3 in DNA: TGCGCCAGCAGCACGACCGGGACTAGCGGGGGTGCATGGGAGACCCAGTACTTC. Residues: CASSTTGTSGGAWETQYF.

The chain joins TRBV6-5 to TRBJ1-1, with 9 bases lining up with TRBD1. V lost 4 bases, J lost 11 bases, and 11 bases stayed unmatched. The CDR3 is 14 amino acids. Germline lookup yields CDR1 MNHEY and CDR2 SVGAGI. The CDR3 DNA follows: TGTGCCAGCAGTTCCCCGGACAGGGGAATGGATGCTTTCTTT. This encodes CASSSPDRGMDAFF.

The chain couples TRBV3-1 (or the pseudogene TRBV3-2) to TRBJ2-7, with D perhaps TRBD1 (5 bases). Germline V gives CDR1 LGHDT, CDR2 YNNKEL (reference sequence). This CDR3 has 12 residues. V gave up 4 bases and J gave up 10 bases, with 14 bases separating them. The CDR3 nucleotides are TGTGCCAGCAGCCCCCTTGGTGACAGCCAGTACTTC. Translation gives CASSPLGDSQYF.

This clone was observed once. V is TRBV11-3 and J is TRBJ1-1, with 7 positions matching TRBD1. Germline trimming cut 4 bases from V and 4 bases from J; bases unmatched to any gene: 6. This CDR3 comprises 14 residues. CDR1 SGHNT and CDR2 YENEEA come from the germline V gene. CDR3: CASSSTGLSTEAFF. The CDR3 DNA sequence: TGTGCCAGCAGCTCGACAGGGTTGAGCACTGAAGCTTTCTTT.

The rearrangement links TRBV18 to TRBJ1-1; perhaps TRBD1 as D (6 bases). Deletions cut 5 bases from V and 0 bases from J, with 10 bases between. CDR1 and CDR2 from the germline V gene are KGHSH and LQKENI. The CDR3 sequence is 14 residues long. The CDR3 reads CASSLQGLNTEAFF. CDR3 DNA sequence: TGTGCCAGCTCATTACAGGGCTTGAACACTGAAGCTTTCTTT.

The J gene is TRBJ2-1, the V gene TRBV27; a weak D match, TRBD2 (6 bases). Trimming cost V 4 bases and J 4 bases, with 17 bases left between them. This CDR3 region has 16 residues. Germline assignment: CDR1 MNHEY and CDR2 SMNVEV (reference sequence). The CDR3 sequence is CASSSSEGPAYNEQFF. In DNA form, the CDR3 reads TGTGCCAGCAGTTCCTCGGAGGGCCCAGCTTACAATGAGCAGTTCTTC.

This chain joins TRBV28 and TRBJ1-3, with TRBD1 matching over 8 bases. Per germline, CDR1 MDHEN and CDR2 SYDVKM. This CDR3 contains 15 residues. V dropped 6 bases and J dropped 2; count of bases not matched to a gene: 6. The CDR3 nucleotides are TGTGCCAGCAGCCCACCAGGGGGCCCTGGAAACACCATATATTTT. Amino acids: CASSPPGGPGNTIYF.

This sequence joins TRBV28 and TRBJ1-3; D ambiguous. Germline CDR1 MDHEN, CDR2 SYDVKM. This CDR3 has 15 residues. V gave up 1 base and J gave up 0 bases, with 7 bases separating them. The CDR3 region is CASSLSVFSGNTIYF. CDR3 DNA: TGTGCCAGCAGTTTATCAGTGTTCTCTGGAAACACCATATATTTT. Supplemented by reference TRBV28 and TRBJ1-3, the full variable domain reads DVKVTQSSRYLVKRTGEKVFLECVQDMDHENMFWYRQDPGLGLRLIYFSYDVKMKEKGDIPEGYSVSREKKERFSLILESASTNQTSMYLCASSLSVFSGNTIYFGEGSWLTVV.

The chain is built from TRBV3-1 (or the pseudogene TRBV3-2) and TRBJ1-1; unclear D gene. Deletions cut 0 bases from V and 1 base from J, with 12 bases between. CDR1 and CDR2 from the germline V gene are LGHDT and YNNKEL (reference sequence). CDR3 length: 16 residues. The CDR3 DNA sequence: TGTGCCAGCAGCCAAGATCTACGGGCTACGAACACTGAAGCTTTCTTT. Translating it yields CASSQDLRATNTEAFF.

CDR3 DNA sequence: TGTGCCAGCTCACCACCGTTGAAGGTTAGCGGGCTAGACTCCTACAATGAGCAGTTCTTC. This gives the protein CASSPPLKVSGLDSYNEQFF. J is TRBJ2-1 and V is TRBV18; TRBD2 matches at 7 bases. Germline V gene lookup returns CDR1 KGHSH and CDR2 LQKENI. CDR3 length: 20 amino acids. With V trimmed by 0 bases and J by 0 bases, 14 bases remained unmatched.

The chain employs TRBV29-1 and TRBJ1-1; tentatively, D is TRBD1 (5 bases). Germline V lookup: CDR1 SQVTM, CDR2 ANQGSEA. This CDR3 region has 13 residues. V lost 5 bases to trimming and J lost 1 base, with 11 bases between them. The CDR3 DNA sequence: TGCAGCGTTCAGGCGAGGGGGAACACTGAAGCTTTCTTT. Amino acid sequence: CSVQARGNTEAFF.

The chain employs TRBV6-1 and TRBJ1-1; D call uncertain. CDR1 is MNHNS and CDR2 is SASEGT in the germline V gene. CDR3 size: 14 residues. V was clipped by 2 bases and J by 3 bases, with 10 bases between them. The CDR3: CASSETLRYTEAFF. CDR3 DNA sequence: TGTGCCAGCAGTGAAACCCTGAGATACACTGAAGCTTTCTTT.

This clone occurred many times. The J gene is TRBJ2-7, the V gene TRBV6-2 or TRBV6-3, with TRBD1 matching over 9 bases. Trimming at V came to 5 bases and at J to 3 bases, leaving 8 bases not matched to a gene. The CDR3 totals 15 residues. Germline V CDR1 and CDR2: MNHEY, SVGEGT. The CDR3 sequence is CASSPWTGVGYEQYF. For the CDR3, the DNA is TGTGCCAGCAGTCCCTGGACAGGGGTCGGCTACGAGCAGTACTTC.

The genes are TRBV12-3 or TRBV12-4 and TRBJ2-7; a weak D match, TRBD2 (6 bases). This CDR3 is 13 amino acids long. V was trimmed by 4 bases and J by 7 bases, leaving 14 bases between them. CDR3 region: CASSYRDSGEQYF. As DNA, the CDR3 is TGTGCCAGCAGTTATCGGGACTCGGGAGAGCAGTACTTC.

The chain employs TRBV6-5 and TRBJ1-4; 8 positions agree with TRBD1. Germline trimming cut 4 bases from V and 4 bases from J; bases unmatched to any gene: 5. The CDR3 totals 15 residues. Germline V gives CDR1 MNHEY, CDR2 SVGAGI. The CDR3 nucleotides read TGTGCCAGCAGTTTTACAGGGGGTAGTAATGAAAAACTGTTTTTT. As protein: CASSFTGGSNEKLFF.

This clone was seen a single time. The rearrangement uses TRBV7-9 and TRBJ2-2; a weak D match, TRBD2 (6 bases). The CDR3 spans 17 residues. With 0 bases removed from V and 6 bases from J, the gap between germline ends came to 17 bases. The germline CDR1 and CDR2 sequences are SEHNR and FQNEAQ (reference sequence). The DNA of the CDR3 is TGTGCCAGCAGCTTAGCGGGACTTTCTCCGTTCTCCGGGGAGCTGTTTTTT. It is translated as CASSLAGLSPFSGELFF. The variable domain in full, with the rest retrieved from reference TRBV7-9 and TRBJ2-2, is DTGVSQNPRHKITKRGQNVTFRCDPISEHNRLYWYRQTLGQGPEFLTYFQNEAQLEKSRLLSDRFSAERPKGSFSTLEIQRTEQGDSAMYLCASSLAGLSPFSGELFFGEGSRLTVL.

This chain uses TRBV27 with TRBJ2-1, with D tentatively TRBD2 (5 bases). V lost 5 bases, J lost 7 bases, and 9 bases lay in between. Germline V gives CDR1 MNHEY, CDR2 SMNVEV (reference sequence). CDR3 length equals 12 residues. The CDR3 bases are TGTGCCAGCAGTCTCCGGGGAAATGAGCAGTTCTTC. It codes for CASSLRGNEQFF.

CDR3 bases: TGTGCCAGTAGCCCGCGAGGTTCGGATGGCTACACCTTC. It encodes CASSPRGSDGYTF. V and J are TRBV19 and TRBJ1-2; D gene ambiguous. The V gene lost 6 bases and the J gene lost 6 bases, with 14 bases spanning the gap. Germline V lookup: CDR1 LNHDA, CDR2 SQIVND (reference sequence). The CDR3 loop spans 13 amino acids.

The CDR3 nucleotides are TGTGCCAGCAGCGTAGAGGGATTTGGGGAGCAGTACTTC. Protein product: CASSVEGFGEQYF. The rearrangement uses TRBV9 and TRBJ2-7; D not resolved. The germline gives CDR1 SGDLS, CDR2 YYNGEE. CDR3 length equals 13 residues. The V gene lost 0 bases and the J gene lost 7 bases, with 11 bases spanning the gap. The whole variable domain, filled in from reference TRBV9 and TRBJ2-7, reads DSGVTQTPKHLITATGQRVTLRCSPRSGDLSVYWYQQSLDQGLQFLIQYYNGEERAKGNILERFSAQQFPDLHSELNLSSLELGDSALYFCASSVEGFGEQYFGPGTRLTVT.